Listed below are T cell receptor beta chains from one sample, sequenced in a study of cytomegalovirus exposure and HLA in healthy donors. The repertoire was sequenced with immunoSEQ multiplex PCR; TCRdb's copy has only in-frame clones and lacks some. The sample gives about 140,000 clones, roughly 80% of which show up once; around 4.3% is in the top ten. The sequencing input was PBMCs. These receptors were taken from a man aged 35 to 55 in good health and CMV-seronegative. The CDR3 runs from the conserved cysteine through the conserved F or W. The order of the fields is D gene, CDR3 length, J gene, V gene, clone size, CDR3 DNA, CDR3 protein. D genes are given only for firm matches. Some rows have no size entry. The others give once, few or many, or a class for an expanded clone.

d_call: .
cdr3_length: 14
j_call: TRBJ1-4
v_call: TRBV7-9
clone_size: .
cdr3_nt: TGTGCCAGCAGCTTAGGGGGAGGCGACGAAAAACTGTTTTTT
cdr3_aa: CASSLGGGDEKLFF

d_call: TRBD1
cdr3_length: 12
j_call: TRBJ1-5
v_call: TRBV6-6
clone_size: few
cdr3_nt: TGTGCCAGCAGCGGACAGGCACAGCCCCAGCATTTT
cdr3_aa: CASSGQAQPQHF

d_call: .
cdr3_length: 16
j_call: TRBJ1-5
v_call: TRBV7-2
clone_size: .
cdr3_nt: TGTGCCAGCAGCTTAGCGATGGGAGGCGTGAGAGAACCCCAGCATTTT
cdr3_aa: CASSLAMGGVREPQHF

d_call: TRBD1
cdr3_length: 16
j_call: TRBJ1-1
v_call: TRBV27
clone_size: .
cdr3_nt: TGTGCCAGCACCCCCGGGACAGGGGGCCGATACACTGAAGCTTTCTTT
cdr3_aa: CASTPGTGGRYTEAFF

d_call: TRBD1
cdr3_length: 13
j_call: TRBJ1-2
v_call: TRBV27
clone_size: .
cdr3_nt: TGTGCCAGCAGTTACGGACAGGAAGTTGGCTACACCTTC
cdr3_aa: CASSYGQEVGYTF

d_call: .
cdr3_length: 13
j_call: TRBJ2-3
v_call: TRBV18
clone_size: .
cdr3_nt: TGTGCCAGCTCACCACTTGAGGGAGATACGCAGTATTTT
cdr3_aa: CASSPLEGDTQYF

d_call: .
cdr3_length: 15
j_call: TRBJ2-4
v_call: TRBV10-1
clone_size: .
cdr3_nt: TGCGCCAGCAGTGAGTCCGCAGGGGCCAAAAACATTCAGTACTTC
cdr3_aa: CASSESAGAKNIQYF

d_call: TRBD1
cdr3_length: 12
j_call: TRBJ1-1
v_call: TRBV10-3
clone_size: .
cdr3_nt: TGTGCCATAACAGGGGTTAACACTGAAGCTTTCTTT
cdr3_aa: CAITGVNTEAFF

d_call: .
cdr3_length: 12
j_call: TRBJ2-1
v_call: TRBV30
clone_size: once
cdr3_nt: TGTGCCTGGAACCCGCAGTACAATGAGCAGTTCTTC
cdr3_aa: CAWNPQYNEQFF

d_call: .
cdr3_length: 15
j_call: TRBJ1-1
v_call: TRBV6-1
clone_size: .
cdr3_nt: TGTGCCAGCAGTGAAGTGGCAGGGCGTTGGACTGAAGCTTTCTTT
cdr3_aa: CASSEVAGRWTEAFF

d_call: TRBD1
cdr3_length: 19
j_call: TRBJ2-7
v_call: TRBV28
clone_size: few
cdr3_nt: TGTGCCAGCAGTTCCGCCTTGACAGGGGGCGCAAATATAGGTTACGAGCAGTACTTC
cdr3_aa: CASSSALTGGANIGYEQYF

d_call: TRBD1
cdr3_length: 14
j_call: TRBJ1-3
v_call: TRBV6-1
clone_size: .
cdr3_nt: TGTGCCAGCATGGACAGGGCTACTGGAAACACCATATATTTT
cdr3_aa: CASMDRATGNTIYF

d_call: TRBD1
cdr3_length: 14
j_call: TRBJ2-3
v_call: TRBV6-1
clone_size: .
cdr3_nt: TGTGCCAGCAGTGTGGACAGGGTCTCAGATACGCAGTATTTT
cdr3_aa: CASSVDRVSDTQYF

d_call: TRBD2
cdr3_length: 14
j_call: TRBJ2-2
v_call: TRBV5-4
clone_size: .
cdr3_nt: TGTGCCAGCAGCTCCGGGGGGTTCGGCGGGGAGCTGTTTTTT
cdr3_aa: CASSSGGFGGELFF

d_call: .
cdr3_length: 13
j_call: TRBJ1-2
v_call: TRBV9
clone_size: .
cdr3_nt: TGTGCCAGCAGCCGCGACGGGGAATATGGCTACACCTTC
cdr3_aa: CASSRDGEYGYTF

d_call: .
cdr3_length: 12
j_call: TRBJ1-1
v_call: TRBV28
clone_size: few
cdr3_nt: TGTGCCAGCAGCTTACAGATTTTTGAAGCTTTCTTT
cdr3_aa: CASSLQIFEAFF

d_call: TRBD1
cdr3_length: 18
j_call: TRBJ1-1
v_call: TRBV7-9
clone_size: .
cdr3_nt: TGTGCCAGCAGCCCGCAACAGGGGCCAGAAACCTCGAACACTGAAGCTTTCTTT
cdr3_aa: CASSPQQGPETSNTEAFF

d_call: TRBD1
cdr3_length: 13
j_call: TRBJ1-1
v_call: TRBV2
clone_size: .
cdr3_nt: TGTGCCAGCAGCTTCGGGACAGGCACTGAAGCTTTCTTT
cdr3_aa: CASSFGTGTEAFF

d_call: TRBD1
cdr3_length: 16
j_call: TRBJ1-5
v_call: TRBV18
clone_size: .
cdr3_nt: TGTGCCAGCTCACCAGGACAGGGGAGTAGCAATCAGCCCCAGCATTTT
cdr3_aa: CASSPGQGSSNQPQHF

d_call: .
cdr3_length: 16
j_call: TRBJ2-3
v_call: TRBV5-8
clone_size: .
cdr3_nt: TGTGCCAGCAGCTTGGGTATGGGGGGGGCGGCAGATACGCAGTATTTT
cdr3_aa: CASSLGMGGAADTQYF

d_call: TRBD1
cdr3_length: 13
j_call: TRBJ1-5
v_call: TRBV2
clone_size: .
cdr3_nt: TGTGCCAGCCGACAGGGATTGAATCAGCCCCAGCATTTT
cdr3_aa: CASRQGLNQPQHF

d_call: TRBD1
cdr3_length: 15
j_call: TRBJ1-4
v_call: TRBV29-1
clone_size: .
cdr3_nt: TGCAGCGTTTCCATGACAGGGGCGGTGAATGAAAAACTGTTTTTT
cdr3_aa: CSVSMTGAVNEKLFF

d_call: TRBD1
cdr3_length: 17
j_call: TRBJ2-6
v_call: TRBV11-2
clone_size: .
cdr3_nt: TGTGCCACCAGTGCAGACAGGGGGGTATCGGGGGCCAACGTCCTGACTTTC
cdr3_aa: CATSADRGVSGANVLTF

d_call: .
cdr3_length: 14
j_call: TRBJ1-2
v_call: TRBV30
clone_size: .
cdr3_nt: TGTGCCTGGGGCCCCGGAGGGGTCGGGAGTGGCTACACCTTC
cdr3_aa: CAWGPGGVGSGYTF

d_call: TRBD1
cdr3_length: 13
j_call: TRBJ1-6
v_call: TRBV5-4
clone_size: .
cdr3_nt: TGTGCCAGCAGCCAGACAGGGGACTCACCCCTCCACTTT
cdr3_aa: CASSQTGDSPLHF

d_call: .
cdr3_length: 14
j_call: TRBJ1-6
v_call: TRBV5-6
clone_size: few
cdr3_nt: TGTGCCAGCAGCTTACCGGGATCAAATTCACCCCTCCACTTT
cdr3_aa: CASSLPGSNSPLHF

d_call: TRBD1
cdr3_length: 16
j_call: TRBJ2-2
v_call: TRBV29-1
clone_size: .
cdr3_nt: TGCAGCGTTGAAGACTGGACAGGGCTGAACACCGGGGAGCTGTTTTTT
cdr3_aa: CSVEDWTGLNTGELFF

d_call: .
cdr3_length: 15
j_call: TRBJ2-7
v_call: TRBV10-1
clone_size: .
cdr3_nt: TGCGCCAGCAGTGAATCTAGAGGGGGCTCCTACGAGCAGTACTTC
cdr3_aa: CASSESRGGSYEQYF